The clone carrying this T cell receptor (beta chain) was seen only a few times. The source of the sample is a study of blood T cells in healthy people across ages. Every donor provided roughly 10 milliliters of peripheral blood. For the second PCR, which ran for 7 to 11 cycles, a sample-barcoded 5' primer and a J-beta primer mix were used. TCRdb re-called the 5' RACE reads with MiXCR, one entry per CDR3 protein. This sample has under 1,000,000 distinct CDR3 sequences, with less than 60% found just once. Trimming cost V 3 bases and J 1 base, with 9 bases left between them. The CDR3 contains 14 residues. From germline, CDR1 is SGHTA and CDR2 FQGNSA.

What was sequenced was blood. The chain joins TRBV7-2 to TRBJ2-5; weak D call: TRBD2 (5 bases). The TCR was taken from a man of 80 years or more in good health. CDR3 DNA sequence: TGTGCCAGCAGCTTCGGACTGCCCCAAGAGACCCAGTACTTC. Residues: CASSFGLPQETQYF. Full variable domain (rest looked up from reference TRBV7-2 and TRBJ2-5): GAGVSQSPSNKVTEKGKDVELRCDPISGHTALYWYRQSLGQGLEFLIYFQGNSAPDKSGLPSDRFSAERTGGSVSTLTIQRTQQEDSAVYLCASSFGLPQETQYFGPGTRLLVL.